The 25 T cell receptor beta chains listed next were all sequenced from one sample in a study of blood T cell repertoires in COVID-19. The assay was immunoSEQ multiplex PCR, and TCRdb's table has in-frame clones only and misses some. The data contain around 130,000 clones, approximately 83% of them singletons. The sample was peripheral blood. The receptor source for this set is a woman between 50 and 59 years old who had recovered from COVID-19.

The chain joins TRBV7-2 to TRBJ1-6; no clear D. The germline CDR1 and CDR2 sequences are SGHTA and FQGNSA. The V end was cut by 2 bases, the J end by 9 bases, with 8 bases between. CDR3 length: 13 residues. CDR3 nucleotide sequence: TGTGCCAGCAGCTTACGATTCGGTTCACCCCTCCACTTT. Its translation: CASSLRFGSPLHF.

The chain carries TRBV30 and TRBJ1-6; D is possibly TRBD1 (5 bases). Trimming took 1 base from V and 9 from J, leaving 16 bases between them. CDR3 size: 15 residues. CDR1 GTSNPN and CDR2 SVGIG come from the germline V gene (reference sequence). CDR3 bases: TGTGCCTGGAGTGCGTTAGGAGGGGCCGGTTCACCCCTCCACTTT. Translated, it gives CAWSALGGAGSPLHF.

The chain links TRBV18 to TRBJ1-1, with a weak D call TRBD1 (5 bases). Germline lookup yields CDR1 KGHSH and CDR2 LQKENI. The CDR3 spans 14 residues. V lost 3 bases, J lost 1 base, and 9 bases lay in between. The CDR3 sequence: CASSPGQQNTEAFF. CDR3 sequence (DNA): TGTGCCAGCTCACCGGGGCAGCAGAACACTGAAGCTTTCTTT.

This sequence joins TRBV5-1 and TRBJ2-2; 13 bases agree with TRBD2. From germline, CDR1 is SGHRS and CDR2 YFSETQ. This CDR3 is 17 amino acids long. The J segment lost 4 bases and the V segment lost 4 bases, leaving 7 bases of the junction unmatched. The CDR3, as DNA: TGCGCCAGCAGCCCAAGCTGGACTAGCGGGAGCACCGGGGAGCTGTTTTTT. This gives the protein CASSPSWTSGSTGELFF.

The gene calls are TRBV7-2 and TRBJ2-1, with 7 bases that match TRBD2. This CDR3 is built from 15 residues. Germline values: CDR1 SGHTA, CDR2 FQGNSA. The trim removed 7 bases at V and 4 bases at J, leaving 10 bases unmatched. CDR3 coding DNA: TGTGCCAGCATGGGGAGCAGCGGGATGTACAATGAGCAGTTCTTC. As protein: CASMGSSGMYNEQFF.

This chain joins TRBV2 and TRBJ2-5, with a possible D match to TRBD1 (6 bases). CDR1 and CDR2 from the germline V gene are SNHLY and FYNNEI. V shed 4 bases and J shed 4 bases, with 10 bases lying between them. This CDR3 is 13 amino acids long. Here the CDR3 DNA reads TGTGCCAGCAGTGTCAGGGGTAGAGAGACCCAGTACTTC. Amino acids: CASSVRGRETQYF.

The rearrangement joins TRBV18 to TRBJ1-1; 7 bases fit TRBD1. The CDR3 has 14 amino acids. The junction had 10 bases not matched to a gene; V was cut back by 7 bases and J by 5 bases. CDR1 KGHSH and CDR2 LQKENI come from the germline V gene. The CDR3 region has the DNA TGTGCCAGCTTATCAATACAGGGGAGGACTGAAGCTTTCTTT. Protein sequence: CASLSIQGRTEAFF.

The gene calls are TRBV5-1 and TRBJ1-2; D possibly corresponds to TRBD1 (6 bases). Germline V gene data show CDR1 as SGHRS and CDR2 as YFSETQ. V was shortened by 4 bases and J by 4 bases, with 11 bases between the two germline ends. The CDR3 loop spans 13 amino acids. CDR3 DNA: TGCGCCAGCAGCAGAGGACAGTTCTATGGCTACACCTTC. This sequence encodes CASSRGQFYGYTF.

The chain employs TRBV5-1 and TRBJ2-7; D ambiguous. The CDR3 spans 14 residues. V lost 3 bases to trimming and J lost 2 bases, with 12 bases between them. The germline gives CDR1 SGHRS, CDR2 YFSETQ. For the CDR3, the DNA is TGCGCCAGCAGCTCAGGTTTTACGACCTACGAGCAGTACTTC. This codes for CASSSGFTTYEQYF.

The chain joins TRBV7-3 to TRBJ2-7; a possible D gene is TRBD2 (5 bases). There are 14 residues in the CDR3. V lost 5 bases to trimming and J lost 0 bases, with 11 bases between them. Germline CDR1 and CDR2: SGHTA and FQGTGA. This CDR3 reads CASSQHGNSYEQYF. CDR3 sequence (DNA): TGTGCCAGCAGCCAACACGGGAACTCCTACGAGCAGTACTTC.

The chain combines TRBV5-4 with TRBJ2-1; 7 bases align to TRBD1. The germline V gene has CDR1 SGHNT and CDR2 YYREEE (reference sequence). V shed 4 bases and J 2 bases; nucleotides not matched to a gene: 6. The length of the CDR3 is 15 residues. The CDR3 sequence is CASSIRDRAYNEQFF. Here the CDR3 DNA reads TGTGCCAGCAGCATCCGGGACAGAGCCTACAATGAGCAGTTCTTC.

CDR3 protein: CASSVTETGAPEAFF. For the CDR3, the DNA is TGTGCCAGCAGCGTAACGGAGACAGGGGCCCCGGAAGCTTTCTTT. The J gene is TRBJ1-1, the V gene TRBV9, with 8 bases lining up with TRBD1. Germline CDR1 SGDLS, CDR2 YYNGEE. V lost 1 base, J lost 8 bases, and 10 bases stayed unmatched. There are 15 residues in the CDR3.

The chain has TRBV30 and TRBJ2-7, with D possibly TRBD2 on 5 matching bases. The CDR3 covers 13 residues. Germline V lookup: CDR1 GTSNPN, CDR2 SVGIG (reference sequence). V lost 4 bases and J 2 bases, leaving 12 bases between the germline ends. The CDR3: CAWNGGRTYEQYF. Written as DNA, the CDR3 is TGTGCCTGGAACGGAGGTAGGACCTACGAGCAGTACTTC.

This chain joins TRBV5-1 and TRBJ1-1; tentatively, D is TRBD1 (6 bases). The germline V gene encodes CDR1 SGHRS and CDR2 YFSETQ. The CDR3 spans 13 residues. Deletions cut 4 bases from V and 4 bases from J, with 11 bases between. In DNA, the CDR3 is TGCGCCAGCAGCCGAGGACAGAGCACTGAAGCTTTCTTT. It is translated as CASSRGQSTEAFF.

At least ten counts were recorded for this clone. This chain joins TRBV11-2 and TRBJ2-3; a possible D gene is TRBD1 (5 bases). Germline-derived CDR1 and CDR2 are SGHAT and FQNNGV. This CDR3 is built from 18 residues. V lost 0 bases to trimming and J lost 0 bases, with 16 bases between them. Here the CDR3 reads CASSLDGHLRTSTDTQYF. CDR3 sequence (DNA): TGTGCCAGCAGCTTAGATGGACACCTCCGTACTAGCACAGATACGCAGTATTTT.

This rearrangement joins TRBV7-2 to TRBJ1-1; TRBD1 aligns across 7 bases. Germline V CDR1 and CDR2: SGHTA, FQGNSA. The junction had 5 bases not matched to a gene; V was cut back by 2 bases and J by 2 bases. This CDR3 has 15 residues. CDR3 loop: CASSLLGQANTEAFF. In nucleotides, the CDR3 is TGTGCCAGCAGCTTACTAGGACAGGCTAACACTGAAGCTTTCTTT.

The V gene is TRBV11-2, the J gene TRBJ1-2, with 8 bases matching TRBD1. Germline-derived CDR1 and CDR2 are SGHAT and FQNNGV. Trimming cost V 4 bases and J 6 bases; bases outside gene matches: 1. The CDR3 spans 12 residues. The chain's CDR3 is CASSSQGDGYTF. As DNA, the CDR3 is TGTGCCAGCAGCTCACAGGGGGATGGCTACACCTTC.

The V call is TRBV28, the J call TRBJ1-3; no clear D gene. The CDR3 totals 11 residues. CDR1 is MDHEN and CDR2 is SYDVKM in the germline V gene. V was pared by 6 bases and J by 4 bases, with 4 bases between. The CDR3 protein is CASRLGNTIYF. Written as DNA, the CDR3 is TGTGCCAGCAGACTCGGAAACACCATATATTTT.

The V gene is TRBV6-5, the J gene TRBJ2-1; no clear D gene. V was trimmed by 5 bases and J by 4 bases, leaving 6 bases between them. This CDR3 has 12 amino acids. Germline CDR1 is MNHEY and CDR2 is SVGAGI. The CDR3 reads CASSRQYNEQFF. CDR3 nucleotide sequence: TGTGCCAGCAGTAGACAATACAATGAGCAGTTCTTC.

This chain uses TRBV28 with TRBJ1-2, with 8 nucleotides matching TRBD1. CDR3 length: 14 residues. V shed 7 bases and J 4 bases; nucleotides not matched to a gene: 8. The V gene's germline CDR1 is MDHEN and CDR2 SYDVKM. The CDR3 DNA is TGTGCCAGCACCACGGGCGGACAGGGCTATGGCTACACCTTC. Translating gives CASTTGGQGYGYTF.

This clone was seen a handful of times. The chain links TRBV19 to TRBJ1-5; D ambiguous. Per germline, CDR1 LNHDA and CDR2 SQIVND (reference sequence). CDR3 length: 14 residues. V was shortened by 9 bases and J by 1 base, with 13 bases between the two germline ends. CDR3 loop: CASSRGVSNQPQHF. The CDR3, as DNA: TGTGCCAGCTCCCGGGGAGTAAGCAATCAGCCCCAGCATTTT.

This clone was counted a few times. The chain carries TRBV7-9 and TRBJ1-3; the D gene is possibly TRBD1 (6 bases). The CDR3 sequence is 17 residues long. V was shortened by 1 base and J by 1 base, with 14 bases between the two germline ends. CDR1 SEHNR and CDR2 FQNEAQ come from the germline V gene (reference sequence). The CDR3 region has the DNA TGTGCCAGCAGCTTAGGCGGGGGGGCGCTATCTGGAAACACCATATATTTT. It encodes CASSLGGGALSGNTIYF.

V is TRBV7-9 and J is TRBJ2-7; 9 nucleotides line up with TRBD2. Germline lookup yields CDR1 SEHNR and CDR2 FQNEAQ (reference sequence). This CDR3 contains 17 residues. The V and J ends lost 5 bases and 5 bases, in that order; junction bases with no gene match: 16. The CDR3 reads CASSIGTSNRGEDEQYF. CDR3 nucleotide sequence: TGTGCCAGCAGCATCGGGACTAGCAACAGAGGGGAAGACGAGCAGTACTTC.

The chain has TRBV7-2 and TRBJ2-7, with D possibly TRBD2 on 6 matching bases. The CDR3 has 15 residues. With 1 base removed from V and 0 bases from J, the gap between germline ends came to 10 bases. The germline V gene encodes CDR1 SGHTA and CDR2 FQGNSA. The CDR3 region is CASSLDAGSSYEQYF. DNA of the CDR3: TGTGCCAGCAGCTTAGATGCGGGAAGCTCCTACGAGCAGTACTTC.

In its sample, this clone was seen once. This sequence joins TRBV3-1 (or the pseudogene TRBV3-2) and TRBJ2-3; maybe TRBD2 (5 bases). This CDR3 has 14 amino acids. Germline CDR1 LGHDT, CDR2 YNNKEL (reference sequence). Trimming cost V 1 base and J 9 bases, with 14 bases left between them. Here the CDR3 DNA reads TGTGCCAGCAGCCAAGGGTCCCACGGCGGGACGCAGTATTTT. It codes for CASSQGSHGGTQYF.